One and the same sample provided the 9 T cell receptor beta chains below, sequenced in a study of cytomegalovirus exposure and HLA in healthy donors. Primers included in the PCR were 60 Vbeta and 13 Jbeta primers. Method: immunoSEQ multiplex PCR; TCRdb's copy keeps in-frame clones and lacks some. Among 110,000 or so clones listed, 74% were seen once. The specimen was PBMCs. All receptors derive from a woman aged 45-59 years in good health and CMV-seropositive.

In this sample, this clone turned up a few times. Additional DNA sequences in this sample encode the identical CDR3. The chain links TRBV5-1 to TRBJ2-1, with 7 bases identical to TRBD1. The CDR3 has 12 amino acids. The V gene end was trimmed by 2 bases and the J gene end by 7 bases; junction bases not matched to a gene: 0. Germline V CDR1 and CDR2: SGHRS, YFSETQ. The CDR3 DNA follows: TGCGCCAGCAGCTTACAGGGGAATGAGCAGTTCTTC. Translation gives CASSLQGNEQFF.

This chain joins TRBV5-1 and TRBJ1-3; 7 bases align to TRBD1. Germline assignment: CDR1 SGHRS and CDR2 YFSETQ. The CDR3 covers 14 residues. J lost 4 bases, V lost 2 bases, and 3 bases had no gene match. The DNA of the CDR3 is TGCGCCAGCAGCTTTGCGGGACAGGGAAACACCATATATTTT. This sequence encodes CASSFAGQGNTIYF.

This chain uses TRBV18 with TRBJ1-5; the D is unclear. V was cut by 2 bases and J by 2 bases, with 10 bases left in between. This CDR3 is 15 amino acids long. Per the germline V gene, CDR1 is KGHSH and CDR2 is LQKENI. The CDR3 spells CASSPAGFGNQPQHF. CDR3 in DNA: TGTGCCAGCTCACCAGCAGGATTCGGCAATCAGCCCCAGCATTTT.

The chain carries TRBV5-1 and TRBJ2-1, with D unresolved. V gave up 7 bases and J gave up 0 bases, with 14 bases separating them. Germline values: CDR1 SGHRS, CDR2 YFSETQ. The CDR3 runs to 15 residues. The CDR3 spells CASALGGSSYNEQFF. In DNA form, the CDR3 reads TGCGCCAGCGCCCTAGGTGGCAGCTCCTACAATGAGCAGTTCTTC. Looking up the rest from reference TRBV5-1 and TRBJ2-1 gives the full variable domain: KAGVTQTPRYLIKTRGQQVTLSCSPISGHRSVSWYQQTPGQGLQFLFEYFSETQRNKGNFPGRFSGRQFSNSRSEMNVSTLELGDSALYLCASALGGSSYNEQFFGPGTRLTVL.

Only one count was recorded for this clone. J is TRBJ1-2 and V is TRBV28; D gene unclear. In germline, CDR1 is MDHEN, CDR2 SYDVKM. CDR3 length equals 12 residues. Trimming removed 11 bases from V and 1 base from J, with 11 bases in between. The CDR3 loop is CACGGFNYGYTF. In DNA, the CDR3 is TGTGCCTGCGGAGGGTTTAACTATGGCTACACCTTC.

The genes are TRBV6-1 and TRBJ2-4; 8 bases align to TRBD1. The CDR3 is made up of 17 amino acids. With 4 bases clipped from V and 0 bases from J, the junction kept 8 bases outside the gene matches. Germline CDR1 MNHNS, CDR2 SASEGT. The CDR3 is CASSARDRSLAKNIQYF. The CDR3 region has the DNA TGTGCCAGCAGTGCCCGGGACAGGTCCTTAGCCAAAAACATTCAGTACTTC.

The chain is built from TRBV4-3 and TRBJ1-2; D is possibly TRBD1 (5 bases). Trimming removed 1 base from V and 4 bases from J, with 10 bases in between. This CDR3 has 14 residues. Germline-derived CDR1 and CDR2 are LGHNA and YSLEER. CDR3 in DNA: TGCGCCAGCAGCCAAGGGGAGGGGTCCTATGGCTACACCTTC. It specifies CASSQGEGSYGYTF.

J is TRBJ1-4 and V is TRBV4-3, with D possibly matching TRBD1 (6 bases). The CDR3 has 16 amino acids. The ends were cut back, 0 bases at V and 6 bases at J, with 14 bases in the middle. Germline CDR1 reads LGHNA; CDR2 reads YSLEER. CDR3 DNA: TGCGCCAGCAGCCAAGATCCTGGGGGCTATGATGAAAAACTGTTTTTT. This sequence encodes CASSQDPGGYDEKLFF.

V gene TRBV29-1 combines with J gene TRBJ1-1; 8 bases agree with TRBD1. This CDR3 contains 11 residues. The germline CDR1 and CDR2 sequences are SQVTM and ANQGSEA. V was pared by 4 bases and J by 8 bases, with 3 bases of the junction left unmatched. As DNA, the CDR3 is TGCAGCGTTGGGAGGGACAGGGAAGCTTTCTTT. Its translation: CSVGRDREAFF. Full variable domain (outside the CDR3, taken from reference TRBV29-1 and TRBJ1-1): SAVISQKPSRDICQRGTSLTIQCQVDSQVTMMFWYRQQPGQSLTLIATANQGSEATYESGFVIDKFPISRPNLTFSTLTVSNMSPEDSSIYLCSVGRDREAFFGQGTRLTVV.